These 21 T cell receptor beta chains were all obtained from the same sample, sequenced in a study of T cells in localized non-small cell lung cancer. Using immunoSEQ multiplex PCR, the repertoire was profiled, and TCRdb retains in-frame clones only, with some absent. The sample contains 41,000 or so clones, approximately 90% of which appear only once. Here the sequenced sample was peripheral blood, taken before any cancer treatment. All receptors derive from a woman between 18 and 50 years old with stage III lung adenocarcinoma.

The chain has TRBV2 and TRBJ2-5, with 7 bases matching TRBD1. J gave up 0 bases and V 3 bases, and 13 bases lay outside the gene matches. The CDR3 loop spans 18 amino acids. The germline V gene has CDR1 SNHLY and CDR2 FYNNEI. The CDR3 DNA is TGTGCCAGCAGTGATGTGGGACAGTTAACGATGTACCAAGAGACCCAGTACTTC. Translating gives CASSDVGQLTMYQETQYF.

This sequence joins TRBV5-1 and TRBJ2-7; possibly TRBD2 for D (5 bases). Germline V gene data show CDR1 as SGHRS and CDR2 as YFSETQ. V lost 4 bases, J lost 5 bases, and 16 bases lay in between. The CDR3 spans 14 residues. The CDR3 DNA reads as TGCGCCAGCAGCGGCGGGTCGTACCCGGACGAGCAGTACTTC. Amino acid sequence: CASSGGSYPDEQYF.

The V and J genes are TRBV14 and TRBJ2-2, with D unresolved. This CDR3 is built from 14 residues. Germline CDR1 and CDR2: SGHDN and FVKESK. Trimming removed 4 bases at V and 5 bases at J, with 11 bases between. The CDR3 coding sequence is TGTGCCAGCAGCCCCCTAGACGATACCGGGGAGCTGTTTTTT. Translating gives CASSPLDDTGELFF.

The genes are TRBV4-1 and TRBJ2-3; D gene unclear. Germline V lookup: CDR1 MGHRA, CDR2 YSYEKL. The CDR3 sequence is 16 residues long. V was shortened by 1 base and J by 4 bases, with 15 bases between the two germline ends. CDR3 sequence: CASSQGTARFPDTQYF. In DNA form, the CDR3 reads TGCGCCAGCAGCCAAGGTACAGCGAGGTTCCCAGATACGCAGTATTTT.

This chain uses TRBV5-1 with TRBJ2-3; 12 bases are shared with TRBD2. This CDR3 is built from 16 residues. Germline assignment: CDR1 SGHRS and CDR2 YFSETQ. Trimming at V came to 5 bases and at J to 2 bases, leaving 6 bases not matched to a gene. The CDR3 reads CASRQGTSGFTDTQYF. CDR3 bases: TGCGCCAGCAGACAAGGGACTAGCGGGTTCACAGATACGCAGTATTTT.

The gene calls are TRBV30 and TRBJ1-1, with D unresolved. Germline V CDR1 and CDR2: GTSNPN, SVGIG (reference sequence). V shed 2 bases and J shed 2 bases, with 12 bases lying between them. The CDR3 spans 14 residues. The CDR3 loop reads CAWSLLGLNTEAFF. The DNA of the CDR3 is TGTGCCTGGAGTCTCCTCGGCTTAAACACTGAAGCTTTCTTT. The whole variable domain, filled in from reference TRBV30 and TRBJ1-1, reads SQTIHQWPATLVQPVGSPLSLECTVEGTSNPNLYWYRQAAGRGLQLLFYSVGIGQISSEVPQNLSASRPQDRQFILSSKKLLLSDSGFYLCAWSLLGLNTEAFFGQGTRLTVV.

The chain recombines TRBV9 with TRBJ2-3, with D possibly matching TRBD2 (5 bases). The germline CDR1 and CDR2 sequences are SGDLS and YYNGEE. The CDR3 has 15 residues. V lost 1 base and J lost 0, with 9 bases in between. The CDR3 loop reads CASSVLEGSTDTQYF. For the CDR3, the DNA is TGTGCCAGCAGCGTACTCGAGGGCAGCACAGATACGCAGTATTTT. The whole variable domain, filled in from reference TRBV9 and TRBJ2-3, reads DSGVTQTPKHLITATGQRVTLRCSPRSGDLSVYWYQQSLDQGLQFLIQYYNGEERAKGNILERFSAQQFPDLHSELNLSSLELGDSALYFCASSVLEGSTDTQYFGPGTRLTVL.

The rearrangement uses TRBV6-6 and TRBJ1-3; D is unclear. The germline V gene encodes CDR1 MNHNY and CDR2 SVGAGI (reference sequence). Trimming pared 0 bases from V and 0 bases from J, leaving 9 bases between. This CDR3 is 16 amino acids long. The CDR3 DNA reads as TGTGCCAGCAGTTACTCGGGCGAGTTCTCTGGAAACACCATATATTTT. It encodes CASSYSGEFSGNTIYF.

The rearrangement joins TRBV2 to TRBJ2-3; TRBD1 matches 9 bases. The germline V gene has CDR1 SNHLY and CDR2 FYNNEI. The CDR3 is 14 residues long. V was pared by 6 bases and J by 7 bases, with 8 bases of the junction left unmatched. The CDR3 nucleotides are TGTGCCAGCAGATCCGGACAGGGGCTGAATACGCAGTATTTT. This codes for CASRSGQGLNTQYF.

This clone appeared once. This chain uses TRBV30 with TRBJ2-3; D unclear. Per germline, CDR1 GTSNPN and CDR2 SVGIG (reference sequence). The CDR3 is 14 residues long. The V end was cut by 4 bases, the J end by 4 bases, with 15 bases between. CDR3 sequence: CAWTPLNSPDTQYF. CDR3 sequence (DNA): TGTGCCTGGACCCCCCTGAACTCTCCAGATACGCAGTATTTT.

This chain joins TRBV6-1 and TRBJ2-7; perhaps TRBD1 as D (6 bases). The CDR3 consists of 13 residues. V was cut by 6 bases and J by 2 bases, with 11 bases left in between. CDR1 MNHNS and CDR2 SASEGT come from the germline V gene. CDR3 DNA sequence: TGTGCCAGCAGGGGGACATCTACCTACGAGCAGTACTTC. Residues: CASRGTSTYEQYF.

This chain links TRBV7-3 with TRBJ1-1; D gene ambiguous. V shed 1 base and J shed 3 bases, with 12 bases lying between them. CDR3 length: 15 amino acids. Germline loops: CDR1 SGHTA, CDR2 FQGTGA. The CDR3 DNA reads TGTGCCAGCAGCTTAATCAGTCTGGGTGACACTGAAGCTTTCTTT. Its translation: CASSLISLGDTEAFF.

This rearrangement joins TRBV18 to TRBJ2-1, with TRBD2 matching over 7 bases. The CDR3 runs to 14 residues. The junction had 7 bases not matched to a gene; V was cut back by 3 bases and J by 8 bases. Germline-derived CDR1 and CDR2 are KGHSH and LQKENI. The CDR3 spells CASSPLRGFDEQFF. Here the CDR3 DNA reads TGTGCCAGCTCACCCTTGCGGGGGTTCGATGAGCAGTTCTTC.

In regard to this clone: A read error may produce the germline difference seen at one junction end. The chain links TRBV29-1 to TRBJ2-1; D call uncertain. The CDR3 sequence is 11 residues long. Germline V CDR1 and CDR2: SQVTM, ANQGSEA. The chain's CDR3 is CSVLVDNEKFF. The DNA of the CDR3 is TGCAGCGTTTTGGTCGACAATGAGAAGTTCTTC.

The gene calls are TRBV9 and TRBJ2-3; 12 bases line up with TRBD2. Germline V gene sequence: CDR1 SGDLS, CDR2 YYNGEE. J gave up 1 base and V 3 bases, and 3 bases lay outside the gene matches. This CDR3 has 16 amino acids. The CDR3 is CASSDRLAGGTDTQYF. DNA of the CDR3: TGTGCCAGCAGCGACCGACTAGCGGGGGGCACAGATACGCAGTATTTT.

The chain has TRBV11-2 and TRBJ2-3, with D perhaps TRBD1 (5 bases). This CDR3 is built from 16 residues. Germline values: CDR1 SGHAT, CDR2 FQNNGV. V dropped 5 bases and J dropped 0 bases, with 15 bases sitting between them. The CDR3 DNA reads as TGTGCCAGCAGCCCCCGACAGTATACTAGCACAGATACGCAGTATTTT. The encoded protein is CASSPRQYTSTDTQYF. Full variable domain (rest looked up from reference TRBV11-2 and TRBJ2-3): EAGVAQSPRYKIIEKRQSVAFWCNPISGHATLYWYQQILGQGPKLLIQFQNNGVVDDSQLPKDRFSAERLKGVDSTLKIQPAKLEDSAVYLCASSPRQYTSTDTQYFGPGTRLTVL.

The chain couples TRBV10-3 to TRBJ2-1, with TRBD2 matching 10 bases. Per the germline V gene, CDR1 is ENHRY and CDR2 is SYGVKD. This CDR3 region has 19 residues. The junction had 14 bases not matched to a gene; V was cut back by 6 bases and J by 0 bases. The CDR3 is CAIRGSSGGRASSYNEQFF. CDR3 nucleotide sequence: TGTGCCATCAGGGGCTCTAGCGGGGGCCGCGCAAGCTCCTACAATGAGCAGTTCTTC.

The chain is built from TRBV21-1 and TRBJ2-7. TRBV21-1 is a listed pseudogene. The CDR3 contains 14 residues. CDR3 sequence: CASSSPRASHEQYF. The CDR3 DNA sequence: TGTGCCAGCAGCTCCCCCCGGGCCTCCCACGAGCAGTACTTC.

The rearrangement uses TRBV11-2 and TRBJ1-1; a weak D match, TRBD1 (5 bases). The CDR3 totals 15 residues. Germline CDR1 is SGHAT and CDR2 is FQNNGV. V lost 2 bases and J 1 base, leaving 11 bases between the germline ends. The CDR3 here is CASSLSLTENTEAFF. The DNA of the CDR3 is TGTGCCAGCAGCTTAAGTTTGACAGAGAACACTGAAGCTTTCTTT. Drawing the rest from reference TRBV11-2 and TRBJ1-1, the complete variable domain is EAGVAQSPRYKIIEKRQSVAFWCNPISGHATLYWYQQILGQGPKLLIQFQNNGVVDDSQLPKDRFSAERLKGVDSTLKIQPAKLEDSAVYLCASSLSLTENTEAFFGQGTRLTVV.

This chain joins TRBV30 and TRBJ2-7; D remains ambiguous. In germline, CDR1 is GTSNPN, CDR2 SVGIG (reference sequence). The CDR3 runs to 13 residues. V lost 0 bases, J lost 4 bases, and 10 bases lay in between. The CDR3 region is CAWSVVLSYEQYF. The CDR3 coding sequence is TGTGCCTGGAGTGTGGTACTAAGTTACGAGCAGTACTTC.

The V and J genes are TRBV29-1 and TRBJ2-7, with 9 positions matching TRBD1. After removal of 4 bases from V and 6 bases from J, the junction contained 13 bases not matched to a gene. The germline V gene has CDR1 SQVTM and CDR2 ANQGSEA. The CDR3 has 15 amino acids. CDR3 residues: CSVVLGPGQGGEQYF. CDR3 sequence (DNA): TGCAGCGTTGTGTTGGGTCCGGGACAGGGAGGCGAGCAGTACTTC.